This T cell receptor beta chain was sequenced for a study of human T cells and chemical hapten exposure. The wider study: Sensitization was performed using 2% DPC on a roughly 2 cm by roughly 2 cm upper inner arm skin site. The patients, most of them female, presented with alopecia areata, totalis or universalis.

The time point: patch test 3, about 24 weeks after DPC sensitization. Treatment indicated: therapeutic diphenylcyclopropenone sensitization with weekly scalp DPC. TCRdb independently ran MiXCR on the RACE reads; one entry per CDR3 protein. Among tens of thousands of distinct CDR3 sequences listed, 10% to 15% were seen once. Ten or more counts support this clonotype. Per the germline V gene, CDR1 is SGHAT and CDR2 is FQNNGV. The CDR3 runs 18 residues. Trimming removed 5 bases from V and 2 bases from J; junction bases left unmatched: 17. The sequenced sample was whole blood, obtained in connection with sensitization to the hapten diphenylcyclopropenone (DPC). The chain combines TRBV11-2 with TRBJ2-7, with 8 positions matching TRBD2. This clonotype was sampled from a woman aged 45-65 years with alopecia areata. Some clones in this sample may be carry-over from other donors' samples. CDR3 protein: CASSPRDSGMLNTYEQYF. Here the CDR3 DNA reads TGTGCCAGCAGCCCTCGTGATAGCGGGATGCTAAATACCTACGAGCAGTACTTC.